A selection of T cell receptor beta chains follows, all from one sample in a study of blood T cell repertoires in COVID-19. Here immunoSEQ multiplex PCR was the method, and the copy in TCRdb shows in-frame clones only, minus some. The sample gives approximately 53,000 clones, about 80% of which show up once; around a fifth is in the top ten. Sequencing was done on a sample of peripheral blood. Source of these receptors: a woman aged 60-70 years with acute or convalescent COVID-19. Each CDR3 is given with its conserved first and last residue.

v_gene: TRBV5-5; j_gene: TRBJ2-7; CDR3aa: CASSLMSGVRSYEQYF
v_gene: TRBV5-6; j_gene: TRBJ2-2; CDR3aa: CASSFGQGRGRELFF
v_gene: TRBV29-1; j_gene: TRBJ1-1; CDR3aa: CSVDPGQLRQEGTEAFF
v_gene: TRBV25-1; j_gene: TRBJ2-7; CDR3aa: CASSGSPGQTNSYEQYF
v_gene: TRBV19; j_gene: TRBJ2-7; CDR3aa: CASSITGGGYEQYF
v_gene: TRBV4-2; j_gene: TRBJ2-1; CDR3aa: CASSQDGAGDNEQFF
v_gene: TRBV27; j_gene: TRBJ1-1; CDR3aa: CASSLLGQGAIEAFF
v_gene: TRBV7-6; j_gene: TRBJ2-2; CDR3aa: CASSLGDRGTGELFF
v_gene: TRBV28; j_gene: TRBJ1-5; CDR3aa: CASTQTHRRRDSNQPQHF
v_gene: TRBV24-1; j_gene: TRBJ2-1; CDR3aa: CATSRAGNEQFF
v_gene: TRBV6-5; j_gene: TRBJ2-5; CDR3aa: CASSLGGSHSETQYF
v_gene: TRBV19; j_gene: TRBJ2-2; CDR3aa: CASSMTGGTGAGELFF
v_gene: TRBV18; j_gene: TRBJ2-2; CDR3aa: CASSVGQGSTGELFF
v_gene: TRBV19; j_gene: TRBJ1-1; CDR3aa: CASNRGLTEAFF
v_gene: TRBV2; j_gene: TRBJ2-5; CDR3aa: CASSEGLAGGLGETQYF
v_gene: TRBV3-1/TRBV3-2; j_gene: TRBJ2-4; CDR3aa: CASSLRTSGFSF
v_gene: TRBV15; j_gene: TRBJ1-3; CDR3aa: CATSRDQRNTIYF
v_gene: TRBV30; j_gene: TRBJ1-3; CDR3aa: CAWSGDRTASSGNTIYF
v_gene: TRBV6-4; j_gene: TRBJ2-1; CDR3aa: CASSRGAYNEQFF
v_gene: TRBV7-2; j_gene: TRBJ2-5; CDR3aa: CASSLISLPQETQYF
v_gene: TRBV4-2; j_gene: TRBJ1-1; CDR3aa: CASSQDLSRGFHEAFF
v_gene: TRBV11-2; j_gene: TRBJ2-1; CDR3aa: CASSSTSGGYNEQFF
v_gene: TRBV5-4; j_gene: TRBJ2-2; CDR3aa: CASSLGRGLNTGELFF
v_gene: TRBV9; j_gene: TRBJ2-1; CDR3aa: CASSARTSGYNEQFF
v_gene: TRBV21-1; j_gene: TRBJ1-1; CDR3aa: CASSRGPGSGQGVPMNTEAFF
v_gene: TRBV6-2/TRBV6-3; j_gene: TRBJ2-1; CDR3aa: CASSYSTGTSANEQFF
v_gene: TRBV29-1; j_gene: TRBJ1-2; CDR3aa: CSVGVGYTF
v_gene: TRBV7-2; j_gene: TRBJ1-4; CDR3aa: CASSLFTGQNEKLFF
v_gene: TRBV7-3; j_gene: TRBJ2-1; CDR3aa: CASSSLRGEQFF
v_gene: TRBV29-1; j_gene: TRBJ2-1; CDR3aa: CSFPGGWNEQFF
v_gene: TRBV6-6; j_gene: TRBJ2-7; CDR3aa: CASSYSPDSPYEQYF
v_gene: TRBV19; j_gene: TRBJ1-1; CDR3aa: CATTQGSATEAFF
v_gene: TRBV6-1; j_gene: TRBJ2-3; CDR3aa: CASREAGGGTDTQYF
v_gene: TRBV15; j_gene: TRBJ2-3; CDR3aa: CATSREVRQPDTQYF
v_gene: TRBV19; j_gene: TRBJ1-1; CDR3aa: CASNVRGLMNTEAFF
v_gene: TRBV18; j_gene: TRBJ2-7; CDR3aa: CASSLDNSYEQYF
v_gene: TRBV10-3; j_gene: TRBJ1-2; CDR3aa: CAISELDSENYGYTF
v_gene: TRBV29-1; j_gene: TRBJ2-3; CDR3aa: CSVSGTGRTDTQYF
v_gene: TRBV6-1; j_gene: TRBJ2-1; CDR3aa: CASSEGAGGRNEQFF
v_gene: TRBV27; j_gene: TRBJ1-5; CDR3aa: CASSPGQNNQPQHF
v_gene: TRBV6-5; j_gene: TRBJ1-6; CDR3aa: CASSYSPGTGESPLHF
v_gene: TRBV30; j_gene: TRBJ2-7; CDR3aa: CAWSSYTQGAYEQYF
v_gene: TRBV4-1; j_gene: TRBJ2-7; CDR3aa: CASSSNYEQYF
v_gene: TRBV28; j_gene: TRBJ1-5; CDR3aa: CASSPSSLRQPQHF
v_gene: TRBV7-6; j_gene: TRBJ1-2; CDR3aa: CASSLLSGYGYTF
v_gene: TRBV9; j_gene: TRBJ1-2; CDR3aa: CASSVRPGHYTF
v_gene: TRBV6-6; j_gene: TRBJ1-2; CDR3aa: CASSFTGVNYGYTF
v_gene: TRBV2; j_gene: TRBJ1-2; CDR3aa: CASSEALEFRAF
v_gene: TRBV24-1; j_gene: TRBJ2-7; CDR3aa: CATSDPGQGTYEQYF
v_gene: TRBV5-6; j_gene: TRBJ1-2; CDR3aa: CASSLAGVNYGYTF
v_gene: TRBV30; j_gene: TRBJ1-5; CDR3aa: CAWSAGQANQPQHF
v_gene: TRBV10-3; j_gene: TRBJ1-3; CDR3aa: CAISGQGGGNTIYF
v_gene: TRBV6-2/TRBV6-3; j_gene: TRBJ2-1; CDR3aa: CASSPLAVSYNEQFF
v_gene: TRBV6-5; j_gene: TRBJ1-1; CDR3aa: CASRVPGGSTEAFF
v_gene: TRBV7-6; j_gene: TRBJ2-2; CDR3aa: CASSPPDTGGELFF
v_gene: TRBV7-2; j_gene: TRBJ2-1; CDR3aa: CASSLSSGAYNEQFF
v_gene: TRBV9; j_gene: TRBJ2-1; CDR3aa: CASSVTQGSYNEQFF
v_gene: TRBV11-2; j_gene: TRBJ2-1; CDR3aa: CASSMGTGVNEQFF
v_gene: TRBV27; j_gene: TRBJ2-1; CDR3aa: CASRSGTADNEQFF